The 13 T cell receptor beta chains listed next were all sequenced from one sample in a study of T cell responses to AZD1222 COVID-19 vaccine. The repertoire was sequenced with immunoSEQ multiplex PCR; TCRdb's copy has only in-frame clones and lacks some. This table has over 50,000 clones, about four fifths appearing once. The sequences come from peripheral blood, collected 28 days after the second AZD1222 dose. The receptors come from an adult who received the AZD1222 COVID-19 vaccine.

The rearrangement uses TRBV19 and TRBJ1-5; a possible D gene is TRBD1 (5 bases). Germline CDR1 reads LNHDA; CDR2 reads SQIVND (reference sequence). Trimming removed 11 bases from V and 7 bases from J, with 9 bases in between. This CDR3 is built from 10 residues. For the CDR3, the DNA is TGTGCCGGCGGGGGACAGCCCCAGCATTTT. The encoded protein is CAGGGQPQHF.

This chain joins TRBV19 and TRBJ2-7; tentatively, D is TRBD1 (7 bases). V lost 3 bases, J lost 4 bases, and 13 bases lay in between. The germline V gene has CDR1 LNHDA and CDR2 SQIVND (reference sequence). The CDR3 has 14 amino acids. CDR3 nucleotide sequence: TGTGCCAGTAGTATTGCCAGGGGGGTTTACGAGCAGTACTTC. Encoded protein: CASSIARGVYEQYF.

CDR3: CASSLDRGPHNNEQFF. CDR3 DNA: TGTGCCAGCAGCTTAGACCGGGGGCCGCATAACAATGAGCAGTTCTTC. The V call is TRBV7-3, the J call TRBJ2-1, with D perhaps matching TRBD1 or TRBD2 (6 bases each). The V gene lost 2 bases and the J gene lost 5 bases, with 16 bases spanning the gap. This CDR3 is 16 amino acids long. Looked up from germline, CDR1 is SGHTA and CDR2 is FQGTGA.

CDR3 amino acids: CASSPTGTLNTEAFF. In DNA form, the CDR3 reads TGTGCCAGCAGTCCGACAGGGACGCTGAACACTGAAGCTTTCTTT. V usage is TRBV27 and J usage is TRBJ1-1, with 7 positions matching TRBD1. Germline CDR1 MNHEY, CDR2 SMNVEV (reference sequence). This CDR3 region has 15 residues. After removal of 5 bases from V and 0 bases from J, the junction contained 6 bases not matched to a gene.

A few counts support this clone. This chain uses TRBV7-2 with TRBJ1-2; 9 bases are shared with TRBD1. The trim removed 1 base at V and 6 bases at J, leaving 15 bases unmatched. Germline V CDR1 and CDR2: SGHTA, FQGNSA. There are 18 residues in the CDR3. The CDR3 DNA is TGTGCCAGCAGCTTAGAGGGGGACAGGGTTAATCGAGGGCATGGCTACACCTTC. Protein product: CASSLEGDRVNRGHGYTF. Looking up the rest from reference TRBV7-2 and TRBJ1-2 gives the full variable domain: GAGVSQSPSNKVTEKGKDVELRCDPISGHTALYWYRQSLGQGLEFLIYFQGNSAPDKSGLPSDRFSAERTGGSVSTLTIQRTQQEDSAVYLCASSLEGDRVNRGHGYTFGSGTRLTVV.

The rearrangement joins TRBV7-9 to TRBJ1-6; 9 bases agree with TRBD1. Germline V gene lookup returns CDR1 SEHNR and CDR2 FQNEAQ (reference sequence). Trimming cost V 3 bases and J 10 bases; bases outside gene matches: 4. The CDR3 has 14 amino acids. CDR3 sequence: CASSLGDRASPLHF. CDR3 in DNA: TGTGCCAGCAGCTTGGGGGACAGGGCATCACCCCTCCACTTT.

As DNA, the CDR3 is TGCGCCAGCAGCTTGGAGGGCAGGAATAATTCACCCCTCCACTTT. Translation: CASSLEGRNNSPLHF. The rearrangement uses TRBV5-1 and TRBJ1-6, with unresolved D. V was cut by 0 bases and J by 5 bases, with 9 bases left in between. The CDR3 is made up of 15 amino acids. Germline lookup yields CDR1 SGHRS and CDR2 YFSETQ.

The CDR3 loop is CASSQDMNRVGTQYF. CDR3 coding DNA: TGCGCCAGCAGCCAAGATATGAACAGAGTCGGTACGCAGTATTTT. The chain combines TRBV4-3 with TRBJ2-3; no clear D. CDR1 is LGHNA, CDR2 YSLEER, per germline. V lost 0 bases and J 8 bases, leaving 15 bases between the germline ends. This CDR3 contains 15 residues.

This clone has a single count. The gene calls are TRBV30 and TRBJ2-1, with 9 nucleotides matching TRBD2. Germline values: CDR1 GTSNPN, CDR2 SVGIG (reference sequence). The length of the CDR3 is 15 residues. V trimming: 2 bases; J trimming: 8 bases; junction bases outside the gene matches: 10. In DNA form, the CDR3 reads TGTGCCTGGAGTTCAGGGTTCGCGGGAGGGGATGAGCAGTTCTTC. As protein: CAWSSGFAGGDEQFF. Supplemented by reference TRBV30 and TRBJ2-1, the full variable domain reads SQTIHQWPATLVQPVGSPLSLECTVEGTSNPNLYWYRQAAGRGLQLLFYSVGIGQISSEVPQNLSASRPQDRQFILSSKKLLLSDSGFYLCAWSSGFAGGDEQFFGPGTRLTVL.

The chain combines TRBV25-1 with TRBJ1-6; D is unclear. The CDR3 contains 12 residues. The V and J ends lost 3 bases and 6 bases respectively, with 3 bases between them. Germline loops: CDR1 MGHDK, CDR2 SYGVNS. The CDR3: CASSDFNSPLHF. Written as DNA, the CDR3 is TGTGCCAGCAGTGACTTTAATTCACCCCTCCACTTT.

The count of this clone is one. The chain combines TRBV7-8 with TRBJ1-1; D call uncertain. Per the germline V gene, CDR1 is SGHVS and CDR2 is FQNEAQ. Deletions cut 3 bases from V and 1 base from J, with 9 bases between. There are 14 residues in the CDR3. The CDR3: CASSFAVRNTEAFF. In DNA, the CDR3 is TGTGCCAGCAGCTTTGCGGTAAGGAACACTGAAGCTTTCTTT.

The chain has TRBV7-9 and TRBJ1-2, with D unresolved. Germline-derived CDR1 and CDR2 are SEHNR and FQNEAQ (reference sequence). V lost 0 bases and J 4 bases, leaving 9 bases between the germline ends. The CDR3 is made up of 14 amino acids. DNA for the CDR3: TGTGCCAGCAGCTTAGCGGGAGTCCTCTATGGCTACACCTTC. Translated, it gives CASSLAGVLYGYTF.

V and J are TRBV7-2 and TRBJ1-2; the D is unclear. The germline V gene has CDR1 SGHTA and CDR2 FQGNSA. CDR3 length: 16 amino acids. The V end lost 4 bases, the J end lost 4 bases, and 19 bases lay between the germline ends. This CDR3 is CASSSPVATELYGYTF. The DNA of the CDR3 is TGTGCCAGCAGCTCCCCCGTCGCAACGGAACTCTATGGCTACACCTTC. Using reference TRBV7-2 and TRBJ1-2 for the parts outside the CDR3, the full variable domain is GAGVSQSPSNKVTEKGKDVELRCDPISGHTALYWYRQSLGQGLEFLIYFQGNSAPDKSGLPSDRFSAERTGGSVSTLTIQRTQQEDSAVYLCASSSPVATELYGYTFGSGTRLTVV.